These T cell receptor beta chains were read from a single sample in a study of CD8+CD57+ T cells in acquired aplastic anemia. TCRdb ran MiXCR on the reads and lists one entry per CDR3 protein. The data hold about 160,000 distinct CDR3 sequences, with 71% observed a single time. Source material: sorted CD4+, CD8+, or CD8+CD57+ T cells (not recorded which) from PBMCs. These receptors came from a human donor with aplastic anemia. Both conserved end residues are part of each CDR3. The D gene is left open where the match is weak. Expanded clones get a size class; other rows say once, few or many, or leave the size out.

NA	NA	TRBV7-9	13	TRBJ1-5	TGTGCCAGCAACGAGGCGGCGGGGCAGCCCCAGCATTTT	CASNEAAGQPQHF
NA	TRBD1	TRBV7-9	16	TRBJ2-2	TGTGCCAGCAGCCCCCCCAGACAGGGGATGTCCGGGGAGCTGTTTTTT	CASSPPRQGMSGELFF
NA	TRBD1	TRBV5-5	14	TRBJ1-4	TGTGCCAGCAGGTTGCGACAGGGAAATGAAAAACTGTTTTTT	CASRLRQGNEKLFF
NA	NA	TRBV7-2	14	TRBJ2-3	TGTGCCAGCAGCCAGACGTCCGGCACAGATACGCAGTATTTT	CASSQTSGTDTQYF
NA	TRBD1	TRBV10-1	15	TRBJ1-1	TGCGCCAGCAGTGAGTCTGCAGGGGGGAACACTGAAGCTTTCTTT	CASSESAGGNTEAFF
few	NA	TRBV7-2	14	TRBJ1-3	TGTGCCAGCAGCTCAGGAAACTCTGGAAACACCATATATTTT	CASSSGNSGNTIYF
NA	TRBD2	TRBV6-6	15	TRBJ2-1	TGTGCCAGCAGTCGGACTAGCGGGAGGTACAATGAGCAGTTCTTC	CASSRTSGRYNEQFF
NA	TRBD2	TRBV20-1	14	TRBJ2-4	TGCAGTGCTAGAGTGCCGGGGGGGAAAAACATTCAGTACTTC	CSARVPGGKNIQYF
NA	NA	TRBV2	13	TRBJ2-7	TGTGCCAGTACCAGGGACTCCTTCCGCGAGCAGTACTTC	CASTRDSFREQYF
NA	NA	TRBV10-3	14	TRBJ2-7	TGTGCCATCAGTGTTCCCGGGACCGCATACGAGCAGTACTTC	CAISVPGTAYEQYF
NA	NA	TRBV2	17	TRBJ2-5	TGTGCCAGCAGTGATCTCTTCTTAGCAAGCGGACAAGAGACCCAGTACTTC	CASSDLFLASGQETQYF
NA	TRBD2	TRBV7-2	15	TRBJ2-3	TGTGCCGAAATAGCGGGGTCCGACCGGACAGATACGCAGTATTTT	CAEIAGSDRTDTQYF
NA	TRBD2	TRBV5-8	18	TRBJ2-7	TGTGCCAGCAGCTTGGCGGGGGGGCGCTCAGCGGGAGAGGACGAGCAGTACTTC	CASSLAGGRSAGEDEQYF
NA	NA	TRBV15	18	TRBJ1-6	TGTGCCACCAGCAGAGACAAGGGGTTGGGGTCCTATAATTCACCCCTCCACTTT	CATSRDKGLGSYNSPLHF
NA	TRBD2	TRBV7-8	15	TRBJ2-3	TGTGCCAGCAAGACCGGGACTAGCGGGGGAGATACGCAGTATTTT	CASKTGTSGGDTQYF
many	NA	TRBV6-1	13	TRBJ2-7	TGTGCCAGCAGTGATCGGGACACCGGGGGAGGGTACTTC	CASSDRDTGGGYF
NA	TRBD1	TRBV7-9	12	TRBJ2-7	TGTGCCAGCAGTTCCAGGGGGATCGAGCAGTACTTC	CASSSRGIEQYF
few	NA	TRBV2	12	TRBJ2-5	TGTGCCAGCAGTGAAGCCCTGGAGACCCAGTACTTC	CASSEALETQYF
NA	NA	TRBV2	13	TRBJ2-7	TGTGCCAGCATGTGGAGCTGGGGGAACGAGCAGTACTTC	CASMWSWGNEQYF
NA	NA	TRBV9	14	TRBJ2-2	TGTGCCAGCAGCGTAGATCCCGACACCGGGGAGCTGTTTTTT	CASSVDPDTGELFF
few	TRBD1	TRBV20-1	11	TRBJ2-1	TGCAGTGCGGGACAGTTCAATGAGCAGTTCTTC	CSAGQFNEQFF
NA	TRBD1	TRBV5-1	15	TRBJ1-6	TGCGCCAGCAGCTTGGCGGGGACAGGGAGGTCACCCCTCCACTTT	CASSLAGTGRSPLHF
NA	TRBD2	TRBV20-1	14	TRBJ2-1	TGCAGTGCCCCAGTAGCGGGAGACCGCAATGAGCAGTTCTTC	CSAPVAGDRNEQFF
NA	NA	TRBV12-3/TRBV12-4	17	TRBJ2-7	TGTGCCAGCAGTTTGGGGCAGGGCCGGGGGGCGAACTACGAGCAGTACTTC	CASSLGQGRGANYEQYF
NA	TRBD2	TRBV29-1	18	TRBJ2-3	TGCAGCGTTGAACATTTTGGGACTAGCGGGCTAAGCACAGATACGCAGTATTTT	CSVEHFGTSGLSTDTQYF
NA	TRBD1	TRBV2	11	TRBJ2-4	TGTGCCAGCAGCCCAACAGGGGAATTGAACTTC	CASSPTGELNF
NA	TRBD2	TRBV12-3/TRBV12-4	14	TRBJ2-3	TGTGCCAGCAGGCGACTAGCGGAGACAGATACGCAGTATTTT	CASRRLAETDTQYF
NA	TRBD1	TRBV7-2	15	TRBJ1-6	TGTGCCAGCAGCTCTTGGACAGGGGACAATTCACCCCTCCACTTT	CASSSWTGDNSPLHF
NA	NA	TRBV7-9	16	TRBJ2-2	TGTGCCAGCAGCTTAGCCCCACAAAGTGGCACCGGGGAGCTGTTTTTT	CASSLAPQSGTGELFF
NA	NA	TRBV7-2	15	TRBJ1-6	TGCGCCAGCAGCCGTACATGGGATAATCTTTCACCCCTCCACTTT	CASSRTWDNLSPLHF
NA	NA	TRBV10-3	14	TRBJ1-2	TGTGCCATCAGTGAAACAGCCTTAAACTATGGCTACACCTTC	CAISETALNYGYTF
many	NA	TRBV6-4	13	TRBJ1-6	TGTGCCAGCAGTGACTCGGACAATTCACCCCTCCACTTT	CASSDSDNSPLHF
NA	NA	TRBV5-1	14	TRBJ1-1	TGCGCCGGCAGCTTGCGGTCAGAGGGGACTGAAGCTTTCTTT	CAGSLRSEGTEAFF
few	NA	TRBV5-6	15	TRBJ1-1	TGTGCCAGCAGCTTGGCGGGGGGGATGTGGGGTGAAGCTTTCTTT	CASSLAGGMWGEAFF
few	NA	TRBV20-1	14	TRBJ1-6	TGCAGTGCTCGAACGCCAGGCTACGGTTCACCCCTCCACTTT	CSARTPGYGSPLHF
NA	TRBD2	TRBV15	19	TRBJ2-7	TGTGCCACCAGCAGAGATCGACTAGCGGGAGGATGGGGGAGCTACGAGCAGTACTTC	CATSRDRLAGGWGSYEQYF
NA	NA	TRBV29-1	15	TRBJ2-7	TGCAGCGTTGAAGATCTTACGCGAGCGTCCTCCGGGCAGTACTTC	CSVEDLTRASSGQYF
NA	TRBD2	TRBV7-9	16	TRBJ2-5	TGTGCCAGCAGCGCCCGGACTAGCGGGGGACAAGAGACCCAGTACTTC	CASSARTSGGQETQYF
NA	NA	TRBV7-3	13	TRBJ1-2	TGTGCCAGCAGCTTTATGGACAGCCCCTCCTACACCTTC	CASSFMDSPSYTF
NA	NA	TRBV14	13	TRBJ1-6	TGTGCCAGCAGCCAAGTTGTTGGGTCACCCCTCCACTTT	CASSQVVGSPLHF
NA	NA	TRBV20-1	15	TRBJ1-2	TGCAGTGCTAGAGATCCGCCCCGGGGGAGGAATGGCTACACCTTC	CSARDPPRGRNGYTF
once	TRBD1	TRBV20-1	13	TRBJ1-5	TGCAGTGCTAACAGGGGGCGCAATCAGCCCCAGCATTTT	CSANRGRNQPQHF
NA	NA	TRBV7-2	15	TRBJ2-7	TGTGCCAGCAGCTTAGCGGTCGGGGGCGTCTACGAGCAGTACTTC	CASSLAVGGVYEQYF
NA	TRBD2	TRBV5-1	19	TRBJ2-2	TGCGCCAGCAGCTTGGTGTTAGCGGGGGGATTCGAGAACACCGGGGAGCTGTTTTTT	CASSLVLAGGFENTGELFF
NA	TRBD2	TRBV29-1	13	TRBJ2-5	TGCAGCGTTCGTGCTAGCGGGCAAGAGACCCAGTACTTC	CSVRASGQETQYF
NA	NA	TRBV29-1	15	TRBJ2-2	TGCAGCGTTGAATCTCGCCAACCGAACACCGGGGAGCTGTTTTTT	CSVESRQPNTGELFF
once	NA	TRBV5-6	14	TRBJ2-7	TGTGCCAGCAGCCTGACAGTGGGGGTATACGAGCAGTACTTC	CASSLTVGVYEQYF
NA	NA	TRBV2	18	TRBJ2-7	TGTGCCAGCGATAGGAGCCCCCGGGACGCCCGACCGTCCTACGAGCAGTACTTC	CASDRSPRDARPSYEQYF
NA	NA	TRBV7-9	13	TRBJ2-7	TGTGCCAGCAGCCACAGACAACTTTACGAGCAGTACTTC	CASSHRQLYEQYF
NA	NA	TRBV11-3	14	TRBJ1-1	TGTGCCAGCAGCTTAGAATCTTGGGGGGGTTGGGCTTTCTTT	CASSLESWGGWAFF
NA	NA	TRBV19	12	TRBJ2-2	TGTGCCAGTAGTTCCTACACCGGGGAGCTGTTTTTT	CASSSYTGELFF
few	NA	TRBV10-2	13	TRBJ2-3	TGCGCCAGCAGTGAAGGGAGCACAGATACGCAGTATTTT	CASSEGSTDTQYF
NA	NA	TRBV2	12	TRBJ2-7	TGTGCCAGCAGTGATCTTCCCTACGAGCAGTACTTC	CASSDLPYEQYF
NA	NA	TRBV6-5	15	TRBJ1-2	TGTGCCAGCGCTTGGGGAGCATCCACCCACTATGGCTACACCTTC	CASAWGASTHYGYTF
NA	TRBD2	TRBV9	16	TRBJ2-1	TGTGCCAGCAGCGTAGAGGGTAGCGGGAGTTGGAATGAGCAGTTCTTC	CASSVEGSGSWNEQFF
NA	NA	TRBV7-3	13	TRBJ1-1	TGTGCCAGCAGCCCCAACACAGGGACTGAAGCTTTCTTT	CASSPNTGTEAFF
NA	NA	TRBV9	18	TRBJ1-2	TGTGCCAGCAGCCCATACCCCTGGGACGGCCCAACTAACTATGGCTACACCTTC	CASSPYPWDGPTNYGYTF
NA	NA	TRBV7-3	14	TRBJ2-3	TGTGCCAGCAGCTTAGTAGGGAGCGGAGATACGCAGTATTTT	CASSLVGSGDTQYF
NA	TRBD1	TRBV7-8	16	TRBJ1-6	TGTGCCAGCAGCTCTTTACAGGGGGCGAATATGACACCCCTCCACTTT	CASSSLQGANMTPLHF
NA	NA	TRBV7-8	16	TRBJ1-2	TGTGCCAGCAGCTCCCGGGGGGGTGAACCGTTCTATGGCTACACCTTC	CASSSRGGEPFYGYTF